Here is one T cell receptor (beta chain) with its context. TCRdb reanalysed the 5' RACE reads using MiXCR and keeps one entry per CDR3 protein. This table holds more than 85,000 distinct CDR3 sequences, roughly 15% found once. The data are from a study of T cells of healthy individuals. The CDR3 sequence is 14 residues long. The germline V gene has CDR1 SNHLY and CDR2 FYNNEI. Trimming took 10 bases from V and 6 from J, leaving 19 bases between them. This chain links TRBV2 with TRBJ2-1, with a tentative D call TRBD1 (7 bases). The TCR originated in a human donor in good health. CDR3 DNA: TGTGCCATTAAGCGGGCAGGGGGAGGCAATGAGCAGTTCTTC. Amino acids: CAIKRAGGGNEQFF.